These 16 T cell receptor beta chains were sequenced from one sample in a study of cytomegalovirus exposure and HLA in healthy donors (dated by TCRdb to 2016 to 2017). The library was obtained by the immunoSEQ multiplex PCR assay. For the multiplex PCR, a mixture combining 60 forward primers for TCR Vbeta segments and 13 reverse primers for TCR Jbeta segments was used. TCRdb's version of the immuneACCESS table is confined to in-frame rearrangements and falls short of the full clone set. An unresolved V gene accounts for under half of the shortfall where checked; the remainder is of unknown origin. Recorded for this sample are roughly 160,000 clones; around 85% of them occurred a single time. The top ten clonotypes cover 0.85% of the sample. The sequenced sample consisted of PBMCs. These receptor sequences come from a woman younger than 45 in good health and CMV-seronegative.

The chain uses TRBV4-1 and TRBJ2-2; TRBD2 might be the D (6 bases). With 4 bases removed from V and 1 base from J, the gap between germline ends came to 10 bases. Germline CDR1 reads MGHRA; CDR2 reads YSYEKL. The CDR3 is 15 residues long. CDR3 in DNA: TGCGCCAGCAGCCTGGGGAGGAGGAACACCGGGGAGCTGTTTTTT. Encoded protein: CASSLGRRNTGELFF.

This chain joins TRBV27 and TRBJ1-1, with D hard to call. This CDR3 region has 13 residues. Germline V lookup: CDR1 MNHEY, CDR2 SMNVEV (reference sequence). The germline V and J ends were trimmed by 6 bases and 7 bases, with 15 bases remaining between them. CDR3: CASSLTPSGEAFF. The CDR3 DNA reads TGTGCCAGCAGCCTGACCCCCTCGGGTGAAGCTTTCTTT.

The chain carries TRBV5-4 and TRBJ2-7; TRBD2 is a possible D gene (5 bases). The CDR3 runs 14 residues. Between the trimmed V and J ends, which lost 5 bases and 7 bases, there was a span of 19 bases. CDR1 is SGHNT and CDR2 is YYREEE in the germline V gene (reference sequence). The CDR3, as DNA: TGTGCCAGCAGTCCCCCTCGGGGTGTAAGGGAGCAGTACTTC. Translated: CASSPPRGVREQYF.

V usage is TRBV5-1 and J usage is TRBJ2-7; TRBD1 aligns across 7 bases. Germline V gene lookup returns CDR1 SGHRS and CDR2 YFSETQ. The ends lost 8 bases at V and 5 bases at J; junction bases unmatched: 13. This CDR3 has 14 amino acids. CDR3 nucleotide sequence: TGCGCCAGTACTAGGACAGGCAGCGCTCACGAGCAGTACTTC. Protein: CASTRTGSAHEQYF.

This clone was picked up one time. V gene TRBV11-2 combines with J gene TRBJ2-5; TRBD2 aligns across 9 bases. The germline V gene encodes CDR1 SGHAT and CDR2 FQNNGV. The CDR3 contains 18 residues. J was trimmed by 5 bases and V by 5 bases; bases with no gene match: 18. CDR3 sequence: CASSVAILAGSPWETQYF. CDR3 in DNA: TGTGCCAGCAGCGTAGCGATCCTAGCGGGGAGTCCATGGGAGACCCAGTACTTC.

V gene TRBV7-9 combines with J gene TRBJ2-2; D is unresolved. CDR1 and CDR2 (germline): SEHNR, FQNEAQ (reference sequence). V was trimmed by 2 bases and J by 6 bases, leaving 10 bases between them. The CDR3 extends over 14 amino acids. DNA for the CDR3: TGTGCCAGCAGCTTAAACGAGGCGTCCGGGGAGCTGTTTTTT. Translating it yields CASSLNEASGELFF.

The V call is TRBV15, the J call TRBJ1-2, with TRBD1 as a possible D gene (5 bases). This CDR3 is 15 amino acids long. Germline values: CDR1 LNHNV, CDR2 YYDKDF (reference sequence). V lost 2 bases and J lost 5, with 15 bases in between. The CDR3 reads CATSRQTGLIYGYTF. Here the CDR3 DNA reads TGTGCCACCAGCAGACAAACAGGATTAATTTATGGCTACACCTTC.

This clone was observed a handful of times. This sequence joins TRBV5-6 and TRBJ1-5; TRBD1 is a possible D gene (6 bases). Germline V gene data show CDR1 as SGHDT and CDR2 as YYEEEE. This CDR3 has 16 amino acids. Trimming stripped 0 bases from V and 4 bases from J, with 14 bases between. DNA for the CDR3: TGTGCCAGCAGCTTGGGTTGGTCAGGGGAAAATCAGCCCCAGCATTTT. It yields the protein CASSLGWSGENQPQHF.

This rearrangement joins TRBV18 to TRBJ2-7; weak D call: TRBD2 (6 bases). Germline-derived CDR1 and CDR2 are KGHSH and LQKENI. This CDR3 has 14 amino acids. Trimming left V 4 bases short and J 2 bases short, with 12 bases between. CDR3 DNA sequence: TGTGCCAGCTCACTACCGGGGACTCCCTACGAGCAGTACTTC. This sequence encodes CASSLPGTPYEQYF.

The CDR3 protein is CASSESRADTYEQYF. The DNA for the CDR3 is TGCGCCAGCAGTGAGTCGAGGGCGGATACCTACGAGCAGTACTTC. The chain is built from TRBV10-2 and TRBJ2-7; possible D gene TRBD2, 5 bases. Trimming stripped 0 bases from V and 2 bases from J, with 11 bases between. Germline loops: CDR1 WSHSY, CDR2 SAAADI. The CDR3 has 15 amino acids.

The J gene is TRBJ2-7, the V gene TRBV11-3; D is ambiguous. This CDR3 is built from 14 residues. Between the trimmed V and J ends, which lost 1 base and 4 bases, there was a span of 11 bases. CDR1 and CDR2 from the germline V gene are SGHNT and YENEEA. Here the CDR3 reads CASSLAGGEYEQYF. The CDR3 DNA is TGTGCCAGCAGCTTAGCCGGCGGTGAATACGAGCAGTACTTC.

The V gene is TRBV7-9, the J gene TRBJ1-1, with 7 bases lining up with TRBD1. This CDR3 has 16 residues. Germline values: CDR1 SEHNR, CDR2 FQNEAQ (reference sequence). With 5 bases clipped from V and 1 base from J, the junction kept 10 bases outside the gene matches. CDR3 loop: CASSPGGTGTNTEAFF. The CDR3, as DNA: TGTGCCAGCAGCCCAGGGGGTACAGGAACGAACACTGAAGCTTTCTTT.

The gene calls are TRBV30 and TRBJ1-1, with D possibly being TRBD1 (5 bases). Germline CDR1 reads GTSNPN; CDR2 reads SVGIG (reference sequence). CDR3 length: 15 residues. Trimming took 1 base from V and 0 from J, leaving 12 bases between them. CDR3: CAWSEQGFLNTEAFF. The CDR3 coding sequence is TGTGCCTGGAGTGAGCAGGGATTTCTGAACACTGAAGCTTTCTTT.

The V call is TRBV7-9, the J call TRBJ2-2; TRBD1 agrees at 7 bases. The germline V gene has CDR1 SEHNR and CDR2 FQNEAQ (reference sequence). The CDR3 sequence is 15 residues long. Trimming took 3 bases from V and 1 from J; bases not matched to a gene: 2. DNA of the CDR3: TGTGCCAGCAGCTTCAACAGGGGGAACACCGGGGAGCTGTTTTTT. Amino acids: CASSFNRGNTGELFF.

The V call is TRBV9, the J call TRBJ1-3, with D possibly being TRBD1 (5 bases). The length of the CDR3 is 14 residues. Between the trimmed V and J ends, which lost 4 bases and 4 bases, there was a span of 12 bases. Germline assignment: CDR1 SGDLS and CDR2 YYNGEE. The CDR3 DNA sequence: TGTGCCAGCAGCCCCCGGGAGGGGGGAAACACCATATATTTT. Protein product: CASSPREGGNTIYF.

This chain joins TRBV27 and TRBJ2-1; 7 nucleotides agree with TRBD1. The germline V gene encodes CDR1 MNHEY and CDR2 SMNVEV (reference sequence). There are 17 residues in the CDR3. Germline trimming cut 2 bases from V and 4 bases from J; bases unmatched to any gene: 11. CDR3 residues: CASSLLPLGTDYNEQFF. As DNA, the CDR3 is TGTGCCAGCAGTTTACTCCCCCTCGGGACAGATTACAATGAGCAGTTCTTC.